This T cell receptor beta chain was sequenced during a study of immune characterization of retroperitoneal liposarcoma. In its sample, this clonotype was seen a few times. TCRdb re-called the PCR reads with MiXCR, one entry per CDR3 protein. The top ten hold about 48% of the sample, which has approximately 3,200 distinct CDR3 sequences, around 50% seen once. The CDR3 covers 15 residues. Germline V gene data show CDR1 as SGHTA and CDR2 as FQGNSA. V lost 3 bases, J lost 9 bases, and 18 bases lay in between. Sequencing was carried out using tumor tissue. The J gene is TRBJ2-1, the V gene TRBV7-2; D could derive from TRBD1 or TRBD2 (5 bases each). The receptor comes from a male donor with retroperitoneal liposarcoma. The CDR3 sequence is CASSFTLFTGREQFF. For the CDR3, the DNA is TGTGCCAGCAGCTTCACTCTCTTCACGGGACGTGAGCAGTTCTTC.